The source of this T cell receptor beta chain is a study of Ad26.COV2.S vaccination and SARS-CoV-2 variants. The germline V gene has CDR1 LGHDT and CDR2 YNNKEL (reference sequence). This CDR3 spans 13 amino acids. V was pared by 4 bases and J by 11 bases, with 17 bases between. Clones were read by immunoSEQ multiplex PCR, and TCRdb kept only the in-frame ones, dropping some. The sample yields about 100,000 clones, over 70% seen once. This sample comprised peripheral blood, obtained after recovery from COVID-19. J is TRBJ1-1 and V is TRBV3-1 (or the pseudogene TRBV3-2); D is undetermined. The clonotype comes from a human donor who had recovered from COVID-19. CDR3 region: CASSPGEPPWAFF. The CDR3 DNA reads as TGTGCCAGCAGCCCCGGGGAACCCCCTTGGGCTTTCTTT.